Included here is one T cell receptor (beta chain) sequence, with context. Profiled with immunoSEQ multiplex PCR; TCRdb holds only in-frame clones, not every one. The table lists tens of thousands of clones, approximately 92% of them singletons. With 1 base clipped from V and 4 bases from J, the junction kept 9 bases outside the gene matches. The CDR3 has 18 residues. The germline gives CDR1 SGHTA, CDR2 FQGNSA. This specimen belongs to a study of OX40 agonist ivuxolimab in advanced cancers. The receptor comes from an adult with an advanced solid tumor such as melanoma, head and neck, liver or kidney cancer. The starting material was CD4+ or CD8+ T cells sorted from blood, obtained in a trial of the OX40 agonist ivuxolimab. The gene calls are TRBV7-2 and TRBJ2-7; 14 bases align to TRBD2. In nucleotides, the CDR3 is TGTGCCAGCAGCTTAGAGCCGGGACTAGCGGGAGCGCTTTACGAGCAGTACTTC. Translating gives CASSLEPGLAGALYEQYF.